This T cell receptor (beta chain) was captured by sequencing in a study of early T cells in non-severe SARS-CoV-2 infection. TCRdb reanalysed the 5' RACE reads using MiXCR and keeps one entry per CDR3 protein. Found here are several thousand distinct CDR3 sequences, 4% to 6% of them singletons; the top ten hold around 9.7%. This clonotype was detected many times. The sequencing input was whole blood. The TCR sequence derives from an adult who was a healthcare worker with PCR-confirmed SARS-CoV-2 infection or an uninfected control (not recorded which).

The CDR3 loop is CAWSVLAGETQYF. CDR3 bases: TGTGCCTGGAGTGTACTAGCGGGGGAGACCCAGTACTTC. The V call is TRBV30, the J call TRBJ2-5; 10 bases are shared with TRBD2. The germline V gene has CDR1 GTSNPN and CDR2 SVGIG (reference sequence). The trim removed 0 bases at V and 5 bases at J, leaving 0 bases unmatched. The CDR3 length is 13 residues.